This is a list of T cell receptor beta chains from one sample in a study of blood T cells in healthy people across ages. TCRdb re-analysed the 5' RACE reads in MiXCR, keeping a single row per CDR3 protein. The sample has 1,500,000 or so distinct CDR3 sequences; approximately 42% are singletons. Sequencing was done on a sample of blood. The source is a woman under 30 in good health. Each CDR3 is given with its conserved first and last residue. The D gene is left open where the match is weak. Only some rows state a clone size, as once, few, many or a class for expanded clones.

few	NA	TRBV20-1	TRBJ2-2	CSARDRGSNTGELFF	TGCAGTGCTAGAGATCGGGGCAGTAACACCGGGGAGCTGTTTTTT
few	NA	TRBV4-3	TRBJ1-6	CASSQDSSRSSYNSPLHF	TGCGCCAGCAGCCAAGATTCGAGCCGAAGCTCCTATAATTCACCCCTCCACTTT
NA	NA	TRBV7-2	TRBJ1-1	CASSLVGVVNTEAFF	TGTGCCAGCAGCTTAGTCGGGGTGGTGAACACTGAAGCTTTCTTT
NA	NA	TRBV2	TRBJ2-1	CASSDGGGSYNEQFF	TGTGCCAGCAGTGACGGGGGAGGCTCCTACAATGAGCAGTTCTTC
few	NA	TRBV30	TRBJ2-7	CAWSRAGYEQYF	TGTGCCTGGAGCCGCGCGGGATACGAGCAGTACTTC
NA	NA	TRBV4-1	TRBJ1-6	CASSPTRGFGSPLHF	TGCGCCAGCAGCCCCACACGGGGGTTTGGGTCACCCCTCCACTTT
few	TRBD2	TRBV20-1	TRBJ2-3	CSAPQTSGSTDTQYF	TGCAGTGCTCCACAAACTAGCGGGAGTACAGATACGCAGTATTTT
few	NA	TRBV20-1	TRBJ2-7	CSATDTFQSYEQYF	TGCAGTGCAACGGACACCTTTCAATCCTACGAGCAGTACTTC
NA	NA	TRBV6-5	TRBJ1-2	CASREGIGYGYTF	TGTGCCAGCCGCGAGGGGATCGGCTATGGCTACACCTTC
few	NA	TRBV9	TRBJ2-3	CASSPRGSGYTDTQYF	TGTGCCAGCAGCCCCCGGGGTAGCGGTTACACAGATACGCAGTATTTT
NA	NA	TRBV4-3	TRBJ2-7	CASSQEVRYSYEQYF	TGCGCCAGCAGCCAAGAAGTACGGTATTCCTACGAGCAGTACTTC
NA	NA	TRBV6-5	TRBJ2-3	CASSGYREADTQYF	TGTGCCAGCAGTGGATACAGAGAGGCAGATACGCAGTATTTT
NA	NA	TRBV7-2	TRBJ2-7	CASSPNSGGEQYF	TGTGCCAGCAGCCCGAATTCTGGCGGAGAGCAGTACTTC
NA	NA	TRBV2	TRBJ2-1	CASDDSSYNEQFF	TGTGCCAGCGACGACAGCTCCTACAATGAGCAGTTCTTC
NA	TRBD2	TRBV7-9	TRBJ2-1	CASSPSSSLAGGGHEQFF	TGTGCCAGCAGCCCATCGTCCTCGCTAGCGGGAGGGGGGCATGAGCAGTTCTTC
NA	NA	TRBV7-2	TRBJ1-1	CASNTGIEAFF	TGTGCCAGCAACACCGGGATTGAAGCTTTCTTT
once	NA	TRBV4-1	TRBJ2-4	CASSQGLGFNNEQYF	TGCGCCAGCAGCCAAGGGCTAGGGTTTAACAATGAGCAGTACTTC
few	NA	TRBV5-1	TRBJ2-6	CASSLEISGANVLTF	TGCGCCAGCAGCTTGGAGATCTCTGGGGCCAACGTCCTGACTTTC
NA	NA	TRBV20-1	TRBJ2-7	CSASTVRGIAYEQYF	TGCAGTGCTTCGACGGTCCGCGGGATCGCCTACGAGCAGTACTTC
few	NA	TRBV4-3	TRBJ2-7	CASSQDSDTYEQYF	TGCGCCAGCAGCCAAGATAGCGACACCTACGAGCAGTACTTC
NA	NA	TRBV9	TRBJ2-1	CASSVAGTNSYNEQFF	TGTGCCAGCAGCGTAGCAGGGACCAACTCCTACAATGAGCAGTTCTTC
NA	NA	TRBV7-2	TRBJ2-7	CASSLAGLAPYNEQYF	TGTGCCAGCAGCTTAGCCGGTCTAGCGCCCTACAATGAGCAGTACTTC
NA	NA	TRBV12-3/TRBV12-4	TRBJ1-6	CASSGQRGSTNNSPLHF	TGTGCCAGCTCCGGACAGCGCGGAAGTACCAATAATTCACCCCTCCACTTT
few	NA	TRBV7-8	TRBJ2-1	CASSHGGFGLNSYNEQFF	TGTGCCAGCAGCCACGGGGGATTTGGACTTAACTCCTACAATGAGCAGTTCTTC
few	NA	TRBV7-9	TRBJ1-2	CASSFSRVNYGYTF	TGTGCCAGCAGCTTCAGCAGGGTTAACTATGGCTACACCTTC
NA	NA	TRBV7-2	TRBJ1-5	CASSFQGRDQPQHF	TGTGCCAGCAGCTTTCAGGGACGGGACCAGCCCCAGCATTTT
few	NA	TRBV10-3	TRBJ2-1	CAIRPGDSGDEQFF	TGTGCCATCAGACCGGGGGACTCAGGGGATGAGCAGTTCTTC
NA	NA	TRBV6-5	TRBJ1-4	CASSYSRWNGGPATNEKLFF	TGTGCCAGCAGTTACTCCCGTTGGAATGGGGGCCCGGCAACTAATGAAAAACTGTTTTTT
few	NA	TRBV6-1	TRBJ1-6	CASSEGYGSPLHF	TGTGCCAGCAGTGAAGGGTACGGTTCACCCCTCCACTTT
NA	NA	TRBV5-1	TRBJ2-7	CASRRNSEQYF	TGCGCCAGCAGGCGCAACTCGGAGCAGTACTTC
many	NA	TRBV11-2	TRBJ2-7	CASSPIRSTFEQYF	TGTGCCAGCAGTCCAATACGCTCCACCTTCGAGCAGTACTTC
few	NA	TRBV7-2	TRBJ2-3	CASSSIRGGGTDTQYF	TGTGCCAGCAGCTCCATCAGGGGGGGCGGCACAGATACGCAGTATTTT
few	NA	TRBV24-1	TRBJ2-3	CATQAGPTDTQYF	TGTGCCACCCAAGCGGGCCCCACAGATACGCAGTATTTT
few	TRBD2	TRBV4-1	TRBJ2-5	CASSQGGRNEETQYF	TGCGCCAGCAGCCAAGGCGGGAGGAATGAAGAGACCCAGTACTTC
NA	TRBD2	TRBV6-2/TRBV6-3	TRBJ2-1	CASSQGRLAEQFF	TGTGCCAGCAGTCAGGGCCGACTAGCTGAGCAGTTCTTC
few	NA	TRBV6-1	TRBJ2-1	CASSEASTVNEQFF	TGTGCCAGCAGTGAAGCTAGTACAGTCAATGAGCAGTTCTTC